This T cell receptor (beta chain) was recovered during a study of human thymus T cells (dated by TCRdb to the early 2020s). Regarding the study in general: The study used about eight infant thymus samples plus four related peripheral blood samples to characterize TCR alpha and beta repertoires. The cohort included 5 or 6 male and two female infants, with donor ages spanning 7 to 244 days.

Findings and caveats that apply to the study as a whole: On average, thymus samples yielded hundreds of thousands of unique TCRB clonotypes, whereas blood samples yielded some 92,000. Biased V and J gene segment usage appeared to be present in both thymic and peripheral blood repertoires.

CDR1 and CDR2 are read off the germline V gene (reference sequence) as LNHDA and SQIVND. The CDR3 runs 16 residues from the cysteine to the phenylalanine. Only the CDR3 DNA is retained, 48 bases long and in frame from the first base. Unmatched junction bases come to 10, with V trimmed by 2 bases and J by 7 bases. Notes on this clone: The specificity of this receptor is unknown. Base-call qualities are not available, and no considerably larger clone is one nucleotide away.

TCRB and TCRAD loci were amplified from a standardized quantity of quality-controlled genomic DNA using the immunoSEQ multiplex PCR assay. The amplicons covered the V(D)J region and were long enough to include the CDR3 and to identify the V and J genes. Amplicon sequencing was performed on an Illumina platform through the commercial immunoSEQ service. The authors' pipeline ran thus. Corrections for primer bias and sequencing errors followed previously described methods, while TCRAD and TCRB definitions were based on the IMGT database. The repertoires were analysed using immunoSEQ Analyzer 3.0 and VDJTools for basic statistics, V/J segment usage, diversity estimates, rarefaction and pairwise overlap. To estimate diversity, the Chao1, ChaoE, Efron-Thisted, Shannon and inverse Simpson indices were applied, and diversity was also estimated on datasets down-sampled to the smallest sample. Repertoire overlap was assessed by strict matching of CDR3 nucleotide sequence, V gene and J gene, and clustering was done by Jaccard-based multidimensional scaling. TCRdb mirrors the immuneACCESS table, restricted to in-frame sequences. Some clones are absent from its copies; in checked studies, under half trace to an unresolved V gene, and the reason for the others is unknown. The V and J calls and clone size are taken from that table; D and trimming were inferred from the DNA. The sample table records about 50,000 clones; over 90% of these occur just once. The leading ten clones occupy under 0.2% of the sample.

The donors were immunologically healthy infants in Finland who had open corrective cardiac surgery for congenital heart defects. During surgery, a small about 0.45-1 mL aliquot of peripheral blood was collected from four of the eight donors. Genomic DNA from blood samples was extracted from all available leukocytes rather than from a fixed cell number. ACK lysis buffer was used to remove erythrocytes from blood, and the leukocytes were stored at -70 degrees C as pellets. A QIAsymphony instrument was used to extract genomic DNA from frozen cell pellets. Sample: blood. The sequence joins TRBV19 to TRBJ2-1, with 8 bases aligning to TRBD1. This clonotype originated in a girl in the first two years of life with a congenital heart defect but otherwise immunologically healthy. The CDR3 protein sequence reads: CASSIYVGQGGNEQFF. The nucleotides read TGTGCCAGTAGTATATATGTAGGACAGGGTGGTAATGAGCAGTTCTTC.